Listed below are T cell receptor beta chains from one sample, sequenced in a study of PD-L1 blockade in urothelial cancer. Clones were sequenced by immunoSEQ multiplex PCR, and TCRdb holds only the in-frame ones, with some missing. This table has roughly 44,000 clones, around 80% appearing once. The source material was PBMCs, sampled around atezolizumab (anti-PD-L1) treatment. All receptors come from a man between 70 and 80 years old with urothelial cancer. Each CDR3 is given with its conserved first and last residue. Each record gives: J gene, D gene, clone size, V gene, CDR3 protein, CDR3 DNA. A D gene is named only where the DNA matches it firmly. Size is omitted from some rows. Given values are once, few, many or a class for expanded clones.

TRBJ2-1,.,.,TRBV18,CASFPDSRGNEQFF,TGTGCCAGCTTTCCGGACAGCCGAGGGAATGAGCAGTTCTTC
TRBJ2-7,TRBD2,.,TRBV29-1,CSVAVGGLAGAKQYF,TGCAGCGTTGCTGTGGGGGGACTAGCGGGAGCTAAGCAGTACTTC
TRBJ2-2,TRBD1,.,TRBV5-1,CASSLEPGGRTGELFF,TGCGCCAGCAGCTTGGAGCCAGGGGGCCGAACCGGGGAGCTGTTTTTT
TRBJ2-5,TRBD1,.,TRBV5-1,CASSAWTGRETQYF,TGCGCCAGCAGCGCCTGGACAGGGCGAGAGACCCAGTACTTC
TRBJ2-7,TRBD1,.,TRBV29-1,CSVRDSSSYEQYF,TGCAGCGTCCGGGACAGCAGCTCCTACGAGCAGTACTTC
TRBJ1-1,.,.,TRBV27,CASSPLRGSLNTEAFF,TGTGCCAGCAGTCCCCTCAGGGGCTCCTTGAACACTGAAGCTTTCTTT
TRBJ2-7,.,.,TRBV7-6,CASSPDGLRNNEQYF,TGTGCCAGCAGCCCGGATGGACTGCGGAACAACGAGCAGTACTTC
TRBJ2-3,.,.,TRBV9,CASSVAGATDTQYF,TGTGCCAGCAGCGTAGCAGGGGCCACAGATACGCAGTATTTT
TRBJ1-2,.,few,TRBV9,CASSVGQSYGYTF,TGTGCCAGCAGCGTAGGACAGTCCTATGGCTACACCTTC
TRBJ1-5,.,.,TRBV6-1,CASAPRRDQPQHF,TGTGCCAGCGCACCTCGACGGGATCAGCCCCAGCATTTT
TRBJ1-1,TRBD1,.,TRBV5-6,CASSHKGARPEAFF,TGTGCCAGCAGCCATAAGGGGGCACGGCCTGAAGCTTTCTTT
TRBJ1-4,.,.,TRBV5-1,CASSLGRRGEKLFF,TGCGCCAGCAGCTTGGGCAGGCGTGGGGAAAAACTGTTTTTT
TRBJ1-1,.,once,TRBV7-3,CASSLQGLGAFF,TGTGCCAGCAGCTTACAGGGATTGGGAGCTTTCTTT
TRBJ2-1,TRBD2,medium-sized,TRBV18,CASSLAGARNEQFF,TGTGCCAGCTCATTAGCGGGAGCTAGGAATGAGCAGTTCTTC
TRBJ2-1,.,.,TRBV11-2,CASSRAPSDEQFF,TGTGCCAGCAGTCGCGCCCCTAGCGATGAGCAGTTCTTC
TRBJ2-5,TRBD2,once,TRBV10-1,CASTGGGRGGETQYF,TGCGCCAGCACGGGTGGCGGGAGGGGAGGAGAGACCCAGTACTTC
TRBJ1-2,TRBD1,.,TRBV6-5,CASSRDRVGVYGYTF,TGTGCCAGCAGCCGGGACAGGGTGGGGGTCTATGGCTACACCTTC
TRBJ2-3,TRBD2,.,TRBV27,CASSLRVLGRGIAGGPRDTQYF,TGTGCCAGCAGTTTAAGGGTCCTGGGGCGCGGAATAGCGGGAGGGCCAAGGGATACGCAGTATTTT
TRBJ2-2,.,few,TRBV7-9,CASSFPFPNTGELFF,TGTGCCAGCAGCTTCCCCTTTCCGAACACCGGGGAGCTGTTTTTT
TRBJ1-1,TRBD1,.,TRBV5-1,CASSLTGGGTEAFF,TGCGCCAGCAGCCTGACAGGGGGCGGCACTGAAGCTTTCTTT
TRBJ2-7,TRBD2,.,TRBV4-1,CASSREEAGYEQYF,TGCGCCAGCAGCCGAGAAGAAGCGGGATACGAGCAGTACTTC
TRBJ1-3,.,.,TRBV6-1,CASSVGGIGNTIYF,TGTGCCAGCAGTGTAGGCGGGATTGGAAACACCATATATTTT
TRBJ2-3,TRBD1,.,TRBV5-4,CASSLVPTGSGDTQYF,TGTGCCAGCAGCTTGGTTCCGACAGGGAGTGGAGATACGCAGTATTTT
TRBJ1-4,TRBD1,.,TRBV18,CASSRQGAPRTNEKLFF,TGTGCCAGCTCAAGACAGGGGGCTCCTCGGACTAATGAAAAACTGTTTTTT
TRBJ2-1,.,.,TRBV10-3,CAISDSRRVWNEQFF,TGTGCCATCAGTGATAGTCGACGGGTCTGGAATGAGCAGTTCTTC
TRBJ1-1,.,.,TRBV5-5,CASSLAPWRDTEAFF,TGTGCCAGCAGCTTGGCCCCTTGGAGGGACACTGAAGCTTTCTTT
TRBJ1-2,.,.,TRBV30,CAWRNTNYGYTF,TGTGCCTGGAGAAACACTAACTATGGCTACACCTTC
TRBJ2-2,TRBD1,.,TRBV5-1,CASSLPPTGGSTGELFF,TGCGCCAGCAGCTTACCCCCGACAGGGGGGAGCACCGGGGAGCTGTTTTTT
TRBJ2-7,.,.,TRBV6-1,CASSEANRGPPYEQYF,TGTGCCAGCAGTGAAGCCAATCGAGGTCCCCCCTACGAGCAGTACTTC
TRBJ1-1,.,.,TRBV29-1,CSVTSRGNTEAFF,TGCAGCGTTACATCACGGGGGAACACTGAAGCTTTCTTT
TRBJ1-2,TRBD1,.,TRBV19,CASSIDGTGKDYTF,TGTGCCAGTAGTATAGACGGGACAGGGAAAGACTACACCTTC
TRBJ2-7,TRBD2,.,TRBV5-1,CASSLAGGSYEQYF,TGCGCCAGCAGCTTAGCGGGAGGGTCCTACGAGCAGTACTTC
TRBJ2-7,TRBD1,.,TRBV7-2,CASSLARDRGYEQYF,TGTGCCAGCAGCTTAGCCAGGGACAGGGGATACGAGCAGTACTTC
TRBJ1-4,TRBD1,once,TRBV29-1,CSVEDRGEKLFF,TGCAGCGTTGAGGACAGGGGTGAAAAACTGTTTTTT
TRBJ1-1,TRBD1,.,TRBV5-1,CASSLAGQGGSTEAFF,TGCGCCAGCAGCTTGGCGGGACAGGGTGGGAGCACTGAAGCTTTCTTT
TRBJ1-2,TRBD1,.,TRBV7-9,CASSRGNRGYYGYTF,TGTGCCAGCAGCCGAGGAAACAGGGGATACTATGGCTACACCTTC
TRBJ1-2,.,.,TRBV6-5,CASSYSRGISGYTF,TGTGCCAGCAGTTACTCGCGGGGGATAAGCGGCTACACCTTC
TRBJ2-7,.,.,TRBV20-1,CSAKQNYEQYF,TGCAGTGCCAAACAGAACTACGAGCAGTACTTC
TRBJ1-3,.,.,TRBV19,CASSSERTVVAGNTIYF,TGTGCCAGTTCAAGCGAGAGGACAGTCGTTGCTGGAAACACCATATATTTT
TRBJ2-1,TRBD2,.,TRBV7-9,CASSLSRTSGRDEQFF,TGTGCCAGCAGCTTATCCCGGACTAGCGGGAGGGATGAGCAGTTCTTC
TRBJ2-7,TRBD2,.,TRBV6-5,CASSYSGLAGYEQYF,TGTGCCAGCAGTTACTCGGGGCTAGCGGGCTACGAGCAGTACTTC
TRBJ1-1,.,.,TRBV28,CASSLLFGGANGTEAFF,TGTGCCAGCAGTTTATTGTTCGGGGGAGCGAATGGCACTGAAGCTTTCTTT
TRBJ1-2,TRBD1,.,TRBV7-2,CASSSQGTAGHGYTF,TGTGCCAGCAGCTCACAGGGGACCGCCGGTCATGGCTACACCTTC
TRBJ1-3,TRBD1,.,TRBV5-1,CASSWGSTGTSGNTIYF,TGCGCCAGCAGCTGGGGTTCGACAGGGACCTCTGGAAACACCATATATTTT
TRBJ1-2,.,.,TRBV2,CASSVRGGYGYTF,TGTGCCAGCAGTGTTAGAGGGGGCTATGGCTACACCTTC
TRBJ2-7,TRBD1,.,TRBV19,CASKPGQGMGEQYF,TGTGCCAGTAAACCGGGACAGGGAATGGGCGAGCAGTACTTC
TRBJ2-1,TRBD2,.,TRBV13,CASSLLAGASSSYNEQFF,TGTGCCAGCAGCTTACTAGCGGGGGCCTCGAGCTCCTACAATGAGCAGTTCTTC
TRBJ1-3,.,few,TRBV7-9,CASSPEGVFGNTIYF,TGTGCCAGCAGCCCCGAGGGGGTCTTTGGAAACACCATATATTTT
TRBJ2-3,.,.,TRBV7-2,CASTPQAENTDTQYF,TGTGCCAGCACCCCCCAAGCGGAGAACACAGATACGCAGTATTTT
TRBJ2-5,TRBD2,once,TRBV5-4,CASSLTAGARETQYF,TGTGCCAGCAGCTTAACAGCGGGAGCGAGGGAGACCCAGTACTTC
TRBJ2-2,TRBD1,.,TRBV28,CASRPTGGDGELFF,TGTGCCAGCCGCCCTACAGGGGGCGACGGGGAGCTGTTTTTT
TRBJ1-3,.,.,TRBV29-1,CSGRQTGVSGNTIYF,TGCAGCGGCCGGCAGACAGGAGTCTCTGGAAACACCATATATTTT
TRBJ2-5,TRBD1,.,TRBV6-5,CASSPETGGRETQYF,TGTGCCAGCAGTCCGGAGACAGGGGGCAGGGAGACCCAGTACTTC
TRBJ2-7,TRBD2,.,TRBV4-3,CASSQGGGRDSYEQYF,TGCGCCAGCAGCCAAGGGGGGGGGAGGGACTCCTACGAGCAGTACTTC
TRBJ2-5,.,.,TRBV7-2,CASSLTQGTHETQYF,TGTGCCAGCAGCCTAACCCAGGGAACCCACGAGACCCAGTACTTC